In its sample, the clone carrying this T cell receptor (beta chain) was seen a few times. Its antigen is unknown. Recipients boosted at about 4 weeks or about 12 weeks are pooled. Clones were read by immunoSEQ multiplex PCR, and TCRdb kept only the in-frame ones, dropping some. The sample has 100,000 to 150,000 clones, about 90% seen once. This specimen comes from a study of T cell responses to AZD1222 COVID-19 vaccine. Study-level points and caveats: Spike-specific TCRs gained breadth and depth after people received two AZD1222 doses.

Germline V CDR1 and CDR2: LNHDA, SQIVND (reference sequence). The CDR3 covers 14 residues. Trimming removed 6 bases from V and 7 bases from J, with 18 bases in between. The clonotype comes from an adult who received the AZD1222 COVID-19 vaccine. The source was peripheral blood, collected 28 days after the second AZD1222 dose. The chain joins TRBV19 to TRBJ2-5; a possible D gene is TRBD2 (6 bases). The CDR3 coding sequence is TGTGCCAGTAGGCTCAGGACTACATGGGGGACCCAGTACTTC. Encoded protein: CASRLRTTWGTQYF.